One and the same sample provided the 12 T cell receptor beta chains below, sequenced in a study of OX40 agonist ivuxolimab in advanced cancers. Only in-frame clones appear in the TCRdb table, and some are missing; sequencing was by immunoSEQ multiplex PCR. The table includes 60,000 to 65,000 clones, roughly nine tenths detected once. Material: CD4+ or CD8+ T cells sorted from blood, obtained in a trial of the OX40 agonist ivuxolimab. The receptor source for this set is an adult with an advanced solid tumor such as melanoma, head and neck, liver or kidney cancer.

This clone was detected once. The V and J genes are TRBV4-1 and TRBJ1-6; D perhaps matches TRBD1 (5 bases). V shed 0 bases and J shed 10 bases, with 16 bases lying between them. The CDR3 length is 16 residues. Germline values: CDR1 MGHRA, CDR2 YSYEKL. CDR3 residues: CASSQDDRAGRSPLHF. The CDR3 nucleotides are TGCGCCAGCAGCCAAGATGATCGGGCAGGGCGATCACCCCTCCACTTT.

This chain links TRBV10-2 with TRBJ1-4; tentative D call: TRBD1 (5 bases). CDR1 and CDR2 from the germline V gene are WSHSY and SAAADI. The CDR3 runs to 15 residues. The V end was cut by 8 bases, the J end by 0 bases, with 13 bases between. CDR3 loop: CASCTRAATNEKLFF. In DNA form, the CDR3 reads TGCGCCAGCTGTACCAGGGCTGCAACTAATGAAAAACTGTTTTTT.

The chain carries TRBV5-1 and TRBJ2-3; TRBD2 matches 8 bases. This CDR3 has 16 residues. CDR1 SGHRS and CDR2 YFSETQ come from the germline V gene. V gave up 0 bases and J gave up 2 bases; unmatched junction bases: 5. CDR3: CASSLVSGAFTDTQYF. The CDR3 DNA sequence: TGCGCCAGCAGCTTGGTTAGCGGGGCCTTCACAGATACGCAGTATTTT.

A single count supports this clone. This rearrangement joins TRBV27 to TRBJ1-6; possibly TRBD1 for D (6 bases). This CDR3 is 17 amino acids long. CDR1 is MNHEY, CDR2 SMNVEV, per germline (reference sequence). Trimming left V 0 bases short and J 1 base short, with 10 bases between. The CDR3 DNA reads TGTGCCAGCAGTTTATCGATAGGGGGTTCCTATAATTCACCCCTCCACTTT. It translates to CASSLSIGGSYNSPLHF.

V usage is TRBV30 and J usage is TRBJ1-2, with a weak D call TRBD1 (6 bases). V lost 2 bases and J lost 5, with 12 bases in between. Germline CDR1 GTSNPN, CDR2 SVGIG (reference sequence). This CDR3 region has 13 residues. As DNA, the CDR3 is TGTGCCTGGAGTCGGACAGCATCATATGGCTACACCTTC. Translation: CAWSRTASYGYTF. The full variable domain, rest sourced from reference TRBV30 and TRBJ1-2, is SQTIHQWPATLVQPVGSPLSLECTVEGTSNPNLYWYRQAAGRGLQLLFYSVGIGQISSEVPQNLSASRPQDRQFILSSKKLLLSDSGFYLCAWSRTASYGYTFGSGTRLTVV.

The V gene is TRBV14, the J gene TRBJ2-5, with a possible D match to TRBD1 (5 bases). Germline V lookup: CDR1 SGHDN, CDR2 FVKESK. The CDR3 loop spans 17 amino acids. Trimming took 0 bases from V and 4 from J, leaving 18 bases between them. Here the CDR3 DNA reads TGTGCCAGCAGCCAAGAATCCCTATACAAGGGGCGAGAGACCCAGTACTTC. Protein sequence: CASSQESLYKGRETQYF.

CDR3 region: CSVVISTDTQYF. The DNA of the CDR3 is TGCAGCGTTGTGATTAGCACAGATACGCAGTATTTT. The chain is built from TRBV29-1 and TRBJ2-3, with unresolved D. Trimming cost V 4 bases and J 0 bases, with 5 bases left between them. This CDR3 spans 12 amino acids. Germline V gene data show CDR1 as SQVTM and CDR2 as ANQGSEA.

The chain carries TRBV5-5 and TRBJ1-1; D is undetermined. V was pared by 2 bases and J by 5 bases, with 13 bases between. This CDR3 is 14 amino acids long. The germline CDR1 and CDR2 sequences are SGHKS and YYEKEE (reference sequence). The DNA for the CDR3 is TGTGCCAGCAGCTTCAGCGGGGATAGTACTGAAGCTTTCTTT. Translation gives CASSFSGDSTEAFF.

This clone was detected only once. The chain recombines TRBV30 with TRBJ1-3; no reliable D call. Germline values: CDR1 GTSNPN, CDR2 SVGIG (reference sequence). The CDR3 has 14 residues. V was cut by 2 bases and J by 0 bases, with 8 bases left in between. CDR3 protein: CAWSPVASGNTIYF. The DNA for the CDR3 is TGTGCCTGGAGTCCTGTTGCCTCTGGAAACACCATATATTTT.

The J gene is TRBJ2-7, the V gene TRBV5-1; D is unresolved. Trimming cost V 3 bases and J 1 base, with 8 bases left between them. This CDR3 spans 13 amino acids. Germline CDR1 SGHRS, CDR2 YFSETQ. The CDR3 here is CASSSFRSYEQYF. Written as DNA, the CDR3 is TGCGCCAGCAGCTCGTTCAGGTCCTACGAGCAGTACTTC. The complete variable domain, with remaining parts taken from reference TRBV5-1 and TRBJ2-7, reads KAGVTQTPRYLIKTRGQQVTLSCSPISGHRSVSWYQQTPGQGLQFLFEYFSETQRNKGNFPGRFSGRQFSNSRSEMNVSTLELGDSALYLCASSSFRSYEQYFGPGTRLTVT.

The gene calls are TRBV7-8 and TRBJ1-3, with a weak D call TRBD1 (6 bases). Germline-derived CDR1 and CDR2 are SGHVS and FQNEAQ. V lost 5 bases to trimming and J lost 7 bases, with 18 bases between them. CDR3 length: 15 amino acids. This chain's CDR3 is CASSPSTGLRNTIYF. The DNA of the CDR3 is TGTGCCAGCAGCCCCTCGACAGGCCTTCGGAACACCATATATTTT.

The chain employs TRBV27 and TRBJ1-4, with 9 bases identical to TRBD1. After removal of 6 bases from V and 8 bases from J, the junction contained 7 bases not matched to a gene. The CDR3 runs to 14 residues. CDR1 is MNHEY, CDR2 SMNVEV, per germline (reference sequence). This CDR3 is CASREDRGGEKLFF. CDR3 sequence (DNA): TGTGCCAGCAGGGAGGACAGGGGCGGCGAAAAACTGTTTTTT. Full variable domain (outside the CDR3, taken from reference TRBV27 and TRBJ1-4): EAQVTQNPRYLITVTGKKLTVTCSQNMNHEYMSWYRQDPGLGLRQIYYSMNVEVTDKGDVPEGYKVSRKEKRNFPLILESPSPNQTSLYFCASREDRGGEKLFFGSGTQLSVL.